This T cell receptor (beta chain) was identified during a study of beta chain features in type 1 diabetes. Overall study findings and caveats: A moderate, significant TCRB CDR3 shortening appeared in type 1 diabetes across four CD4+ subsets.

Of note for this clone: Its target is unknown.

All of the isolated RNA was reverse transcribed, so expressed TCRB transcripts were sequenced. This table comes from immunoSEQ multiplex PCR, and its TCRdb copy is limited to in-frame clones, with some not included. The table shows 680,000 or so clones, with under 15% occurring only once. Germline CDR1 is SGHRS and CDR2 is YFSETQ. This CDR3 is 12 amino acids long. The V gene lost 3 bases and the J gene lost 7 bases, with 10 bases spanning the gap. This clonotype originated in a man younger than 35 with type 1 diabetes. The V and J genes are TRBV5-1 and TRBJ2-5; unclear D gene. The sequencing sample was made of naive CD4+ T cells from blood. The DNA for the CDR3 is TGCGCCAGCAGCTCTACGGCTGGGACCCAGTACTTC. This gives the protein CASSSTAGTQYF. The whole variable domain, remainder taken from reference TRBV5-1 and TRBJ2-5, is KAGVTQTPRYLIKTRGQQVTLSCSPISGHRSVSWYQQTPGQGLQFLFEYFSETQRNKGNFPGRFSGRQFSNSRSEMNVSTLELGDSALYLCASSSTAGTQYFGPGTRLLVL.